This TCR beta chain was identified during a study of memory CD4+ T cells and cytomegalovirus serostatus. Study results and limitations: Median bootstrapped AUC for CMV status was about 0.95 originally, approximately 0.91 US-trained.

This clone appeared a few times. The antigen is not known. Profiling relied on immunoSEQ multiplex PCR, and the TCRdb table lists in-frame clones only, not all of them. Found here are under 50,000 clones, around 84% of them singletons; the top ten hold approximately 0.8%. The sort gate was single viable CD3+CD4+CD8-CD45RO+ cells for memory CD4+ T cells. Donors' CMV status reflects serum IgG against pp150, pp28, p38, p52. V lost 5 bases to trimming and J lost 7 bases; unmatched junction nucleotides: 11. The CDR3 runs 15 residues. From germline, CDR1 is SGHNT and CDR2 YENEEA. The sequencing sample was made of memory CD4+ T cells from blood. The clonotype originates from an adult in good health and CMV-seronegative. J is TRBJ1-2 and V is TRBV11-3, with 9 nucleotides matching TRBD1. CDR3 nucleotide sequence: TGTGCCAGCAGCGCCCCGGGACAGGGACGAGGTGGCTACACCTTC. Translation: CASSAPGQGRGGYTF.